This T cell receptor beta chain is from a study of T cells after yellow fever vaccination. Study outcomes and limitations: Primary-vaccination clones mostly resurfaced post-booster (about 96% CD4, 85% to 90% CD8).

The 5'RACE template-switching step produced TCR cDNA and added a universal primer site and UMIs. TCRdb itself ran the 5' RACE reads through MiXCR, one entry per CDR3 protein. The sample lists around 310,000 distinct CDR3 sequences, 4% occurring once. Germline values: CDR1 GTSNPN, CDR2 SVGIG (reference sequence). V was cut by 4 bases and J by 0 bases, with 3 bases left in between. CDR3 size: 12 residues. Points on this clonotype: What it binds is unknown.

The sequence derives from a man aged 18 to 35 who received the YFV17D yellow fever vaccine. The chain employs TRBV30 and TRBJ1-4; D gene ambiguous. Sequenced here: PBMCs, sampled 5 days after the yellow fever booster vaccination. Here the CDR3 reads CAWTTTNEKLFF. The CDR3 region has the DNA TGTGCCTGGACCACAACTAATGAAAAACTGTTTTTT.